Reported below is one TCR beta chain. What it recognizes is unknown. The data were produced by immunoSEQ multiplex PCR, yet TCRdb's version contains in-frame clones alone and is incomplete. The sample holds approximately 140,000 clones, approximately 94% seen once. These data come from a study of T cell responses to AZD1222 COVID-19 vaccine. Study results and caveats: The donors showed a predominance of white British ancestry and of females, with possible underestimation of clonal diversity. Receipt of two AZD1222 doses was followed by a rise in Spike-specific TCR breadth and depth.

CDR3 length: 15 amino acids. Looked up from germline, CDR1 is MDHEN and CDR2 is SYDVKM. The V gene end was trimmed by 4 bases and the J gene end by 2 bases; junction bases not matched to a gene: 4. The rearrangement uses TRBV28 and TRBJ2-3, with 9 bases lining up with TRBD2. The TCR was taken from an adult in good health. The sample here was peripheral blood, taken on day 0 of AZD1222 vaccination. As DNA, the CDR3 is TGTGCCAGCAGTTCACTAGCGGGCCACACAGATACGCAGTATTTT. This translates into CASSSLAGHTDTQYF.